The entry below gives a single TCR beta chain sequence along with its context. CDR1 is SQVTM and CDR2 is ANQGSEA in the germline V gene. The V and J ends lost 6 bases and 3 bases, in that order; junction bases with no gene match: 17. The CDR3 has 16 amino acids. Genomic DNA served as template for TCR beta VDJ and CDR3 profiling. MiXCR, applied by TCRdb to the reads, yields one record per CDR3 protein. This table has about 210,000 distinct CDR3 sequences, 34% appearing once. These data originate in a study of CD8+CD57+ T cells in acquired aplastic anemia. The clonotype comes from a human donor in good health, serving as a control. The chain combines TRBV29-1 with TRBJ2-7, with 7 bases that match TRBD1. Sequencing was performed on sorted CD4+, CD8+, or CD8+CD57+ T cells (not recorded which) from PBMCs. This chain's CDR3 is CSVTGTAGTLGYEQYF. In DNA form, the CDR3 reads TGCAGCGTCACAGGGACAGCCGGGACACTCGGCTACGAGCAGTACTTC.